This TCR beta chain was identified during a study of CD8 T cells in Susac syndrome. For the study at large: Patients with Susac syndrome who were sequenced included 5 or 6 with active disease and eight or nine in remission.

RNA, at roughly 0.5 to 1 ug, was reverse transcribed with random hexamers. Amplification of TCR beta CDR3 across 54 Vbeta and 13 Jbeta was performed with immunoSEQ multiplex PCR. TCRdb independently ran MiXCR on the immunoSEQ multiplex PCR reads; one entry per CDR3 protein. The sample lists just over 150,000 distinct CDR3 sequences; 85% to 95% were seen once. The CDR3 length is 16 residues. Germline lookup yields CDR1 SGHRS and CDR2 YFSETQ. Germline trimming cut 0 bases from V and 5 bases from J; bases unmatched to any gene: 11. CD8+ and CD4+ T cells from blood underwent TCR beta sequencing, which was carried out in a high-throughput format. TEMRA cells were FACS-enriched, with CD8+ and CD4+ T cells isolated negatively.

This sequence originates from a human donor with Susac syndrome. The sequencing input was CD4+ T cells from PBMCs. The chain is built from TRBV5-1 and TRBJ2-7; 7 bases agree with TRBD2. This CDR3 reads CASSLGWGGRVHEQYF. CDR3 in DNA: TGCGCCAGCAGCTTGGGGTGGGGAGGGCGAGTCCACGAGCAGTACTTC.